This is a list of T cell receptor beta chains from one sample in a study of shared clonotypes between healthy human individuals. Measured with immunoSEQ multiplex PCR; TCRdb has only the in-frame clones, and not every one. The sample has around 2.3 million clones; under 97% are singletons. The specimen was naive CD4+ T cells sorted from blood. The receptors were sampled from a man aged 18 to 30 in good health. Both conserved end residues are part of each CDR3. D genes are given only for firm matches. Expanded clones get a size class; other rows say once, few or many, or leave the size out.

size: NA
D: TRBD2
length: 15
V: TRBV15
J: TRBJ2-7
DNA: TGTGCCACCAGCAGGGAAGCGGGAGGGCCTCAAGAGCAGTACTTC
CDR3: CATSREAGGPQEQYF

size: NA
D: TRBD2
length: 18
V: TRBV7-2
J: TRBJ2-5
DNA: TGTGCCAGCAGCGCTCTGTTCTTAGCGGGAGGGGCGAAAGAGACCCAGTACTTC
CDR3: CASSALFLAGGAKETQYF

size: NA
D: TRBD2
length: 14
V: TRBV9
J: TRBJ2-5
DNA: TGTGCCAGCAGCGCGGGACTACTAGCAGAGACCCAGTACTTC
CDR3: CASSAGLLAETQYF

size: NA
D: NA
length: 15
V: TRBV5-4
J: TRBJ2-7
DNA: TGTGCCAGCAGCAAATATTGGGGAAACTCCTACGAGCAGTACTTC
CDR3: CASSKYWGNSYEQYF

size: NA
D: NA
length: 13
V: TRBV30
J: TRBJ2-7
DNA: TGTGCCTGGAGCAGGGGTTACGCCTACGAGCAGTACTTC
CDR3: CAWSRGYAYEQYF

size: NA
D: NA
length: 15
V: TRBV29-1
J: TRBJ2-7
DNA: TGCAGCGTTGGGCCCAGGGGAATTGGTTCCTACGAGCAGTACTTC
CDR3: CSVGPRGIGSYEQYF

size: NA
D: NA
length: 9
V: TRBV9
J: TRBJ2-1
DNA: TGTGCCAGCAGCCCTCACCAGTTCTTC
CDR3: CASSPHQFF

size: NA
D: NA
length: 11
V: TRBV20-1
J: TRBJ2-7
DNA: TGCAGTGCCTCATTGGGTGACGAGCAGTACTTC
CDR3: CSASLGDEQYF

size: NA
D: TRBD2
length: 15
V: TRBV7-2
J: TRBJ2-7
DNA: TGTGCCAGCAGAACCGCTGGGACTAGCGCCTACGAGCAGTACTTC
CDR3: CASRTAGTSAYEQYF

size: NA
D: NA
length: 12
V: TRBV29-1
J: TRBJ2-1
DNA: TGCAGCGTTGATAAGGGAAGGAATGAGCAGTTCTTC
CDR3: CSVDKGRNEQFF

size: NA
D: NA
length: 16
V: TRBV15
J: TRBJ2-1
DNA: TGTGCCACCAGCAGAGCACTAGCCGTACAAGACAATGAGCAGTTCTTC
CDR3: CATSRALAVQDNEQFF

size: NA
D: NA
length: 14
V: TRBV5-1
J: TRBJ1-6
DNA: TGCGCCAGCAGCTTGCGGGACGGATCCCCACCCCTCCACTTT
CDR3: CASSLRDGSPPLHF

size: NA
D: TRBD1
length: 15
V: TRBV7-9
J: TRBJ1-6
DNA: TGTGCCAGCAGTAAACCGCAGGGGGCTAATTCACCCCTCCACTTT
CDR3: CASSKPQGANSPLHF

size: NA
D: NA
length: 13
V: TRBV14
J: TRBJ1-5
DNA: TGTGCCAGCAGCCAAGATTTGGGATTACCCCAGCATTTT
CDR3: CASSQDLGLPQHF

size: few
D: NA
length: 12
V: TRBV7-2
J: TRBJ2-3
DNA: TGTGCCAGCAGCTTAGTCCCAGATACGCAGTATTTT
CDR3: CASSLVPDTQYF

size: NA
D: NA
length: 13
V: TRBV28
J: TRBJ1-2
DNA: TGTGCCACCGAGTTGACGGATCTAAGGGGCTACACCTTC
CDR3: CATELTDLRGYTF

size: NA
D: TRBD1
length: 13
V: TRBV18
J: TRBJ1-5
DNA: TGTGCCAGCTCACAAACAGGGGATCAGCCCCAGCATTTT
CDR3: CASSQTGDQPQHF